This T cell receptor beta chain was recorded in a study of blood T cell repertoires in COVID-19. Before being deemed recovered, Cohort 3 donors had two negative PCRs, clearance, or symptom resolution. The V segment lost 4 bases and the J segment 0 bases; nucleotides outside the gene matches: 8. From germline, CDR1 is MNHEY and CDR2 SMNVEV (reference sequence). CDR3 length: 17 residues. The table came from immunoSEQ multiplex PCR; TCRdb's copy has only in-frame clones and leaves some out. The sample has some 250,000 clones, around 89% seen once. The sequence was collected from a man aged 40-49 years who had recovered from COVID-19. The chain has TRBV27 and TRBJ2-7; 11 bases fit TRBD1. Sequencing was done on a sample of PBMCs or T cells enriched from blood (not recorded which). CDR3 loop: CASSSPRGTGGSYEQYF. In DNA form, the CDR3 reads TGTGCCAGCAGTTCCCCTAGGGGGACAGGGGGCTCCTACGAGCAGTACTTC.